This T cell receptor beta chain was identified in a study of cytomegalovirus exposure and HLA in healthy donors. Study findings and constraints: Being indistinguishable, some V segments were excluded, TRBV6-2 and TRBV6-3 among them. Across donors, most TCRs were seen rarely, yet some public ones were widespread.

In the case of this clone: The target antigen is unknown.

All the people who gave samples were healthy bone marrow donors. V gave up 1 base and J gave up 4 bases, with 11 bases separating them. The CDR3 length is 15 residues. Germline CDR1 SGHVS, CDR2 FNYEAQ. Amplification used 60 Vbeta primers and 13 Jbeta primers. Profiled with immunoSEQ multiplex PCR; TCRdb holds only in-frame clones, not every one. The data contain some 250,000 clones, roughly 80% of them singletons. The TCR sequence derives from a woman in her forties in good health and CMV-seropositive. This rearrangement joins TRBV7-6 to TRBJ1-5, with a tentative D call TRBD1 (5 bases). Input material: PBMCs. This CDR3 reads CASSLGSGGNQPQHF. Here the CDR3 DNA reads TGTGCCAGCAGCTTAGGTTCGGGGGGGAATCAGCCCCAGCATTTT.